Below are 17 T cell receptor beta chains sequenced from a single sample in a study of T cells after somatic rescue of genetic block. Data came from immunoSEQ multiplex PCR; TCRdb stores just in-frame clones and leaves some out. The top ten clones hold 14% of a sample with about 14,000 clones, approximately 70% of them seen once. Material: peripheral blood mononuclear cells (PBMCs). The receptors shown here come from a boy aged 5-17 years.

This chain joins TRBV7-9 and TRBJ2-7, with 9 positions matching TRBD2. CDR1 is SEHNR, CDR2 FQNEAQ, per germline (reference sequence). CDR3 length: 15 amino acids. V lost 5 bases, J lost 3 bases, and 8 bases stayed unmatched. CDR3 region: CASSGMGGGDYEQYF. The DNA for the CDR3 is TGTGCCAGCAGCGGAATGGGCGGGGGGGACTACGAGCAGTACTTC.

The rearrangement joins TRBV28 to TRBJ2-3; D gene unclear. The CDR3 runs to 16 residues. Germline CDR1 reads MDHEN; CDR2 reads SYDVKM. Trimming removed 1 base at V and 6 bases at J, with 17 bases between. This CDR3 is CASSLSGRWTADTQYF. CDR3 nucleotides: TGTGCCAGCAGTTTATCGGGCAGGTGGACGGCCGATACGCAGTATTTT.

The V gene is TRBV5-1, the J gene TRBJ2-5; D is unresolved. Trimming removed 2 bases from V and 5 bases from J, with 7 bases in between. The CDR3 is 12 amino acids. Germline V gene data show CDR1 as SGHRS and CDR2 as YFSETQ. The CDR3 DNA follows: TGCGCCAGCAGCTTTCTGGAGGAGACCCAGTACTTC. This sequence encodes CASSFLEETQYF.

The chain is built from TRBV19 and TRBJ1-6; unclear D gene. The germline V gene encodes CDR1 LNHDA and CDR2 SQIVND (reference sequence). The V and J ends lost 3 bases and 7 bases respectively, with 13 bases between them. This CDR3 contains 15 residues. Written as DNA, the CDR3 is TGTGCCAGTAGTATTAACAGTCAAGGGAATTCACCCCTCCACTTT. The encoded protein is CASSINSQGNSPLHF.

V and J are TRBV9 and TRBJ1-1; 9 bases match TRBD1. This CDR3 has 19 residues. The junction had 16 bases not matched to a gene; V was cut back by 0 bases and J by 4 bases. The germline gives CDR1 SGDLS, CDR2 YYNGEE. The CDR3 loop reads CASSVARSLDRGDGTEAFF. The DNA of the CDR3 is TGTGCCAGCAGCGTAGCCCGTAGCTTGGACAGGGGAGACGGCACTGAAGCTTTCTTT.

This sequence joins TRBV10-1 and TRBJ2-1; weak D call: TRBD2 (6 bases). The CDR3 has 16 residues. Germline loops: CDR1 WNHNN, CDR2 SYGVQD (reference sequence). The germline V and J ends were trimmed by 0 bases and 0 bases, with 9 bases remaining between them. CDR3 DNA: TGCGCCAGCAGTGAGTCGGGGCGGGACTCCTACAATGAGCAGTTCTTC. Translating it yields CASSESGRDSYNEQFF.

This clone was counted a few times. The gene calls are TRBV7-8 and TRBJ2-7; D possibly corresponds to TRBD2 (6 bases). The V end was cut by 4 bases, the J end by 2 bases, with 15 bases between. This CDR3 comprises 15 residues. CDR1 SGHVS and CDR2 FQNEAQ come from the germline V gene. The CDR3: CASSSPRGTTYEQYF. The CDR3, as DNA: TGTGCCAGCAGCTCCCCCCGGGGGACGACCTACGAGCAGTACTTC.

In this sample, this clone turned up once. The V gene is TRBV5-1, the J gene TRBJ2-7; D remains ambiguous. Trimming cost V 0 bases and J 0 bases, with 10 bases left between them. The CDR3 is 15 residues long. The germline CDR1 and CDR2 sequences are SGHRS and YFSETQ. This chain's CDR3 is CASSLGHGSSYEQYF. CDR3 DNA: TGCGCCAGCAGCTTGGGACACGGTAGCTCCTACGAGCAGTACTTC.

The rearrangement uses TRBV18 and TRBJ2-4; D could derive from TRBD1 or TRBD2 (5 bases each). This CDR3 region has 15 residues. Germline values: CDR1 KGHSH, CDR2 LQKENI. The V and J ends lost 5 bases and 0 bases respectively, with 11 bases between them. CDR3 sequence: CASSARDLAKNIQYF. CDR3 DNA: TGTGCCAGCTCAGCCAGGGACCTAGCCAAAAACATTCAGTACTTC.

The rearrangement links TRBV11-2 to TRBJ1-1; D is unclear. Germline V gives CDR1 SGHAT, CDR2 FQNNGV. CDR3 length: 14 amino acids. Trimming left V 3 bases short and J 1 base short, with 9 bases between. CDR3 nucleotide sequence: TGTGCCAGCAGCTTGGCCCAAGGGAACACTGAAGCTTTCTTT. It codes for CASSLAQGNTEAFF.

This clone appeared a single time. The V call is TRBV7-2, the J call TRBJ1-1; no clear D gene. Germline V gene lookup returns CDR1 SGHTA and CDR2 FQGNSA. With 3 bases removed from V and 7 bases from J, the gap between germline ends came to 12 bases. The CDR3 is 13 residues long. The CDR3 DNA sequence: TGTGCCAGCAGCTTTTTTACAGACGGTGAAGCTTTCTTT. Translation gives CASSFFTDGEAFF.

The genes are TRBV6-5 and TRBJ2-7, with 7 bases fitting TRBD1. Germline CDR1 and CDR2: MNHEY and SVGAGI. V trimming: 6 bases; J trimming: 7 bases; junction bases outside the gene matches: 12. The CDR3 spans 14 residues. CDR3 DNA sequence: TGTGCCAGCAGATACGACCGGGACAGAGGAGAGCAGTACTTC. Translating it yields CASRYDRDRGEQYF.

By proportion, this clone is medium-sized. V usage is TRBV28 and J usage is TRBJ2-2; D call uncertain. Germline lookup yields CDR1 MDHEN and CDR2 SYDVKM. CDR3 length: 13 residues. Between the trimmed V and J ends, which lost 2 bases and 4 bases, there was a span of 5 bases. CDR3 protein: CASSLTSTGELFF. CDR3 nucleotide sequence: TGTGCCAGCAGTTTAACGAGCACCGGGGAGCTGTTTTTT. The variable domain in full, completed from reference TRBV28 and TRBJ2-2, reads DVKVTQSSRYLVKRTGEKVFLECVQDMDHENMFWYRQDPGLGLRLIYFSYDVKMKEKGDIPEGYSVSREKKERFSLILESASTNQTSMYLCASSLTSTGELFFGEGSRLTVL.

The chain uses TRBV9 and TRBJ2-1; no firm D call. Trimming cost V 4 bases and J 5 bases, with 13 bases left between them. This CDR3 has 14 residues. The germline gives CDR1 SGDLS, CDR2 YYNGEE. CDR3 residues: CASSSSRWNNEQFF. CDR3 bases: TGTGCCAGCAGCTCTTCCCGGTGGAACAATGAGCAGTTCTTC.

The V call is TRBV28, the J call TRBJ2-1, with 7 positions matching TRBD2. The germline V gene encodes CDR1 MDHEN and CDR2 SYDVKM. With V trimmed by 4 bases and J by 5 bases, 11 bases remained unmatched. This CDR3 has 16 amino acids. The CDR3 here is CASSSPPSGFHNEQFF. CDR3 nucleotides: TGTGCCAGCAGTTCCCCTCCTAGCGGCTTTCACAATGAGCAGTTCTTC.

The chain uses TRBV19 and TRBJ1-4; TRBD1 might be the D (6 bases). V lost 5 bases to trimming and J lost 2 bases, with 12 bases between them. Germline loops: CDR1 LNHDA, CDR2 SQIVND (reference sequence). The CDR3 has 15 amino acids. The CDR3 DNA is TGTGCCAGTAGTCTACAGGGTAATACTAATGAAAAACTGTTTTTT. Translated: CASSLQGNTNEKLFF.

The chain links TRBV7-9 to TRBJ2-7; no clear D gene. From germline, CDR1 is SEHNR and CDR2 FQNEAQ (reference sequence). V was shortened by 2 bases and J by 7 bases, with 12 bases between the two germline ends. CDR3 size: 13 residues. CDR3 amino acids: CASSLLLSLEQYF. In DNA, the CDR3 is TGTGCCAGCAGCTTACTCCTTAGCTTGGAGCAGTACTTC.